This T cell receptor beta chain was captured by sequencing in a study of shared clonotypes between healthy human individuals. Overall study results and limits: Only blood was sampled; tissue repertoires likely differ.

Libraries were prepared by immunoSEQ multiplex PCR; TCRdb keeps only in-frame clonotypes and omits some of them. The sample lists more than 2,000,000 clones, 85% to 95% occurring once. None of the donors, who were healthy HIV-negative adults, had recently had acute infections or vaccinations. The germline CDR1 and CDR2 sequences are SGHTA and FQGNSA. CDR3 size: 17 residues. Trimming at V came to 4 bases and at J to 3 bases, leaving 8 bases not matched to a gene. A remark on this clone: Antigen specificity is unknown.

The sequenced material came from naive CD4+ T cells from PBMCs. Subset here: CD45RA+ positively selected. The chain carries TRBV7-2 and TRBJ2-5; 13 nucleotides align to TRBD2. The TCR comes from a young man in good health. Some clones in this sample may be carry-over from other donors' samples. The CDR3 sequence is CASSWGTSGMLKETQYF. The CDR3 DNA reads TGTGCCAGCAGCTGGGGGACTAGCGGGATGTTGAAAGAGACCCAGTACTTC.